The clone carrying this TCR beta chain was found a few times. The sample belongs to a study of CD8 T cells in ankylosing spondylitis. One entry per CDR3 protein, called by TCRdb with MiXCR from the 5' RACE reads. The sample lists roughly 170,000 distinct CDR3 sequences, 9.8% seen once, with about 15% in the top ten. This receptor was identified in a female donor with ankylosing spondylitis or in good health (not recorded which). Sequencing was performed on blood, either unsorted or a sorted T cell fraction (not recorded which).

The DNA of the CDR3 is TGTGCCATCCAGAATAGTAATTCACCCCTCCACTTT. Its protein is CAIQNSNSPLHF. The rearrangement uses TRBV10-3 and TRBJ1-6; D is ambiguous. Trimming took off 8 bases at V and 6 bases at J, with 8 bases between the two ends. The CDR3 runs 12 residues. Per germline, CDR1 ENHRY and CDR2 SYGVKD.